This T cell receptor beta chain was found in a study of T cell clones after liver transplantation. The wider study: Timepoints were pre-transplant, pre-withdrawal, and after withdrawal was completed or failed.

This table comes from immunoSEQ multiplex PCR, and its TCRdb copy is limited to in-frame clones, with some not included. The profile shows fewer than 45,000 clones, about 82% of them singletons. The germline V and J ends were trimmed by 3 bases and 14 bases, with 16 bases remaining between them. The CDR3 contains 12 residues. From germline, CDR1 is LNHDA and CDR2 SQIVND (reference sequence). This clone was observed once. Additional DNA sequences in this sample encode the identical CDR3. The specimen was CD4+ T cells from blood, collected 24 months after liver transplant. The sequence was collected from a human patient who received a liver transplant. The T cells may come from the graft donor. The chain recombines TRBV19 with TRBJ1-1, with D possibly TRBD1 on 6 matching bases. As DNA, the CDR3 is TGTGCCAGTAGTATGGACAGCATACGAGCCTTCTTT. Encoded protein: CASSMDSIRAFF.